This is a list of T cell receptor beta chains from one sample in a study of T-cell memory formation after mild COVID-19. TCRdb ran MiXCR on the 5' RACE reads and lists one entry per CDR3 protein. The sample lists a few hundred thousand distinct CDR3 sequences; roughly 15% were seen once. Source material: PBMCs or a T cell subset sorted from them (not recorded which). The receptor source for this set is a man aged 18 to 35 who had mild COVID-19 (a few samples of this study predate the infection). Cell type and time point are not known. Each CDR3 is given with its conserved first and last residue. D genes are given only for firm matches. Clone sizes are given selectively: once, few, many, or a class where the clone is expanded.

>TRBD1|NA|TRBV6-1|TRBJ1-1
TGTGCCAGCAGGCTGTGGGACAGGCGGAACACTGAAGCTTTCTTT
CASRLWDRRNTEAFF
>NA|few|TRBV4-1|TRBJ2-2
TGCGCCAGCAGCCTTTCCTGGGGGAACACCGGGGAGCTGTTTTTT
CASSLSWGNTGELFF
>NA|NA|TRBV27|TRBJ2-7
TGTGCCAGCAGTTTAGTGGGGACCCTCTACGAGCAGTACTTC
CASSLVGTLYEQYF
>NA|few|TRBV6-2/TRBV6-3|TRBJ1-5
TGTGCCAGCAGTCCCACCGGACGGATTAATCAGCCCCAGCATTTT
CASSPTGRINQPQHF
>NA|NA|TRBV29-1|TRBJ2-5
TGCAGCGTTGTTGGTCCGCCCCCGGAGACCCAGTACTTC
CSVVGPPPETQYF
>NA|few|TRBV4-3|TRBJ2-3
TGCGCCAGCAGCTACCGGTTGAGAGATACGCAGTATTTT
CASSYRLRDTQYF
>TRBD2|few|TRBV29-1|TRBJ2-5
TGCAGCCATCAAGCGGGGAACCAAGAGACCCAGTACTTC
CSHQAGNQETQYF
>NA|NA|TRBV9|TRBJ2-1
TGTGCCAGCAGCCGATTGGACTCCTTACGGGATGAGCAGTTCTTC
CASSRLDSLRDEQFF
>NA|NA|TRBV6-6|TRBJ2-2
TGTGCCAGCAGTTATCCCCCATCAGAATGGGGGTGGTCCGGGGAGCTGTTTTTT
CASSYPPSEWGWSGELFF
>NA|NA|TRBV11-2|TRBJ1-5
TGTGCCAGCAGCTACAAAACAGGGTTAGGCCAGCCCCAGCATTTT
CASSYKTGLGQPQHF
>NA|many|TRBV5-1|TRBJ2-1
TGCGCCAGCCGCTTTATCGGGGATGAGCAGTTCTTC
CASRFIGDEQFF
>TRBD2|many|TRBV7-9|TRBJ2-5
TGTGCCAGCACCGGGGGGGTGCAAGAGACCCAGTACTTC
CASTGGVQETQYF
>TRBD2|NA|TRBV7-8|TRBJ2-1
TGTGCCAGCAGCCCGGTGGGGGGGGGTCGCAATGAGCAGTTCTTC
CASSPVGGGRNEQFF
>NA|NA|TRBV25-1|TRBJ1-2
TGTGCCAGCAGCCTGGGTCGCCATCGCTATGGCTACACCTTC
CASSLGRHRYGYTF
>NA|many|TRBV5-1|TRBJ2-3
TGCGCCAGCAGCTTGGAGGGATCAGATACGCAGTATTTT
CASSLEGSDTQYF
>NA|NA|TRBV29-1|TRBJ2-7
TGCAGCGTTGACGACCCGGGGTCCTACGAGCAGTACTTC
CSVDDPGSYEQYF
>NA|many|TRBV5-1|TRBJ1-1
TGCGCCAGCAGCCGGGAAGGGGCTCCGGACACTGAAGCTTTCTTT
CASSREGAPDTEAFF
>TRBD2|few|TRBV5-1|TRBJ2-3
TGCGCCAGCAGCTTGGTAGCGGGGGCGGTCACAGATACGCAGTATTTT
CASSLVAGAVTDTQYF
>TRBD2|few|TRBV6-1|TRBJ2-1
TGTGCCAGCACCCAGCCGGCTAGCGGGGCCGCTGAGCAGTTCTTC
CASTQPASGAAEQFF
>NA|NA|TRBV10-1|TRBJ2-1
TGCGCCAGCAGTGTGACCCAGGGGGGTAATGAGCAGTTCTTC
CASSVTQGGNEQFF
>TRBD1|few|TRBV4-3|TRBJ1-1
TGCGCCAGCAGCCAGACCTTACAGGGGTCCCTTACTGAAGCTTTCTTT
CASSQTLQGSLTEAFF
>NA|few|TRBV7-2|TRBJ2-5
TGTGCCAGCACGGCTGAGGGGGGACAAGAGACCCAGTACTTC
CASTAEGGQETQYF
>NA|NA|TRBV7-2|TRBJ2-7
TGTGCCAGCAGCGGACTCTTACGCTCCTACGAGCAGTACTTC
CASSGLLRSYEQYF
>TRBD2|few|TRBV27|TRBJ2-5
TGTGCCAGCACCAAGACTAGCGGCTCCGCACAAGAGACCCAGTACTTC
CASTKTSGSAQETQYF
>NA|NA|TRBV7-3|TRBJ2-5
TGTGCCAGCAGCTTGCGCATCGAAGAGACCCAGTACTTC
CASSLRIEETQYF
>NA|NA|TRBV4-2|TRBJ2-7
TGTGCCAGCAGCCACGGGGGACTTTACGAGCAGTACTTC
CASSHGGLYEQYF
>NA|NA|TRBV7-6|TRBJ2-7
TGTGCCAGCAGCTTTGAGGGCCTCCAGGGTTACGAGCAGTACTTC
CASSFEGLQGYEQYF
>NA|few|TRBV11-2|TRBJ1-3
TGTGCCAGCAGCTTCATCCCACCGAGCTCTGGAAACACCATATATTTT
CASSFIPPSSGNTIYF
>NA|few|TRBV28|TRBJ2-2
TGTGCCAGCAGTCTCTCGCGGAGGGAAGGGGAGCTGTTTTTT
CASSLSRREGELFF
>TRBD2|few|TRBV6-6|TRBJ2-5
TGTGCCAGCAGGCTTAGCGGGGGCCCGTCCTTCCAAGAGACCCAGTACTTC
CASRLSGGPSFQETQYF
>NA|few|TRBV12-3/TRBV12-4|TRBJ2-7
TGTGCCAGCAGTTTCCAGGGGCGCATCCCCTACGAGCAGTACTTC
CASSFQGRIPYEQYF